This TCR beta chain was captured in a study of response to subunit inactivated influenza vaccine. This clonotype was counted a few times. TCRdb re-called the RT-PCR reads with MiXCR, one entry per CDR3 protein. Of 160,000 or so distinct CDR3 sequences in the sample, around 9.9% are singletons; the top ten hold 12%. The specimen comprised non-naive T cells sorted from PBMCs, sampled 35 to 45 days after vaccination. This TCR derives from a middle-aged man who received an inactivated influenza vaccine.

The CDR3 loop is CASRVQGGRSPLHF. The CDR3 coding sequence is TGTGCCAGCAGGGTCCAGGGAGGTCGTTCACCCCTCCACTTT. The chain couples TRBV6-2 or TRBV6-3 to TRBJ1-6; D may be TRBD1 (5 bases). Trimming stripped 6 bases from V and 9 bases from J, with 15 bases between. The CDR3 extends over 14 amino acids. Germline assignment: CDR1 MNHEY and CDR2 SVGEGT.